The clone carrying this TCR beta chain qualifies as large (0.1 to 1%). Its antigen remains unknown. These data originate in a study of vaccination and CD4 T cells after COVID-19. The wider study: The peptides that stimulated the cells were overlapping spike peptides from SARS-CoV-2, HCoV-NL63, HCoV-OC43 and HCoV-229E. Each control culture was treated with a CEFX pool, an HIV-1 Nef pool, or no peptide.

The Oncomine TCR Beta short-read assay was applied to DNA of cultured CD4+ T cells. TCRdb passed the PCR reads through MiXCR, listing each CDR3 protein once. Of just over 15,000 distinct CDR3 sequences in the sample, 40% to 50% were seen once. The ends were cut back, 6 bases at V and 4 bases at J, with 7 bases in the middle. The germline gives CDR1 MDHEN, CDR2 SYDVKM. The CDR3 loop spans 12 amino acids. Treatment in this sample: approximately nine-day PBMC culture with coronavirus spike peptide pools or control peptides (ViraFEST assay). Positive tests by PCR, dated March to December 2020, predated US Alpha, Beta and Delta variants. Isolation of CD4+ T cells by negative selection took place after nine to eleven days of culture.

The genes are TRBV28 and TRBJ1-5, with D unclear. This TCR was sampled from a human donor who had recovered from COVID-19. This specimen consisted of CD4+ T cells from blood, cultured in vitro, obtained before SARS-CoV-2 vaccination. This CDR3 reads CASRDGNQPQHF. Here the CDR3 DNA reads TGTGCCAGCAGAGACGGGAATCAGCCCCAGCATTTT. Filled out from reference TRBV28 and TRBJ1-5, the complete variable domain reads DVKVTQSSRYLVKRTGEKVFLECVQDMDHENMFWYRQDPGLGLRLIYFSYDVKMKEKGDIPEGYSVSREKKERFSLILESASTNQTSMYLCASRDGNQPQHFGDGTRLSIL.